This TCR beta chain was sequenced for a study of T cell changes during pregnancy in multiple sclerosis. The V and J ends lost 5 bases and 9 bases respectively, with 18 bases between them. There are 14 residues in the CDR3. The germline V gene encodes CDR1 SGHRS and CDR2 YFSETQ. Generated by immunoSEQ multiplex PCR, the TCRdb table keeps only in-frame clones and is missing some. The top ten clones hold approximately 0.97% of a sample with 90,000 to 120,000 clones, almost 95% of them seen once. The chain is built from TRBV5-1 and TRBJ2-1; D is perhaps TRBD1 (6 bases). This sequence was found in a female donor with multiple sclerosis, enrolled in a pregnancy study. Here the sequenced sample was peripheral blood, taken before pregnancy. The CDR3 loop is CASSLTGTFSEQFF. The CDR3 region has the DNA TGCGCCAGCAGTCTAACCGGGACATTTTCTGAGCAGTTCTTC.